This T cell receptor (beta chain) was found in a study of blood T cells in healthy people across ages. CDR3 length: 12 residues. Germline V CDR1 and CDR2: MNHEY, SVGAGI. Trimming shortened V by 5 bases and J by 6 bases, and 11 bases separated the two germline ends. Together with a sample-barcoded 5' primer, a J-beta primer mix was included in a second PCR lasting 7 to 11 cycles. Each CDR3 protein is one row after TCRdb ran MiXCR on the 5' RACE reads. This sample has hundreds of thousands of distinct CDR3 sequences, with approximately 30% found just once. General observations from the study: The study found more naive CD4+ cells and higher diversity in long-lived than aged donors. A conclusive naive versus antigen-experienced comparison was prevented by the unsorted PBMCs.

This clonotype came up many times. Antigen: not known. Sequences were obtained from blood. This sequence was found in an elderly woman in good health. The genes are TRBV6-5 and TRBJ2-7; weak D call: TRBD1 (5 bases). Here the CDR3 DNA reads TGTGCCAGCAGTATTGACAGAACCGAGCAGTACTTC. Translating it yields CASSIDRTEQYF.